This T cell receptor (beta chain) was obtained from a study of post-analysis software for immune sequencing data. Turning to the study itself: Clinical courses comprised relapsing-remitting, secondary progressive and progressive-relapsing multiple sclerosis. Study-wide results and caveats: Controls had lower frequencies than patients of five TRBV segments, which included TRBV5-6, TRBV5-1 and TRBV20-1. Analysis by F measure revealed that same-batch samples clustered strongly together. Multiple sclerosis patients showed significantly lower normalized Chao1 diversity than controls did.

Prepared TCR beta cDNA libraries contained unique molecular identifiers. TCRdb analysed the PCR reads with MiXCR anew, one entry per CDR3 protein. The profile shows 450,000 to 700,000 distinct CDR3 sequences, 44% of them singletons. V was pared by 6 bases and J by 9 bases, with 18 bases between. The CDR3 covers 14 residues. The V gene's germline CDR1 is ENHRY and CDR2 SYGVKD. On this clonotype: No antigen is known for it.

The receptor's source is a girl aged 5-17 years with multiple sclerosis. Material: blood. The chain uses TRBV10-3 and TRBJ2-1; TRBD2 is a possible D gene (6 bases). The CDR3 loop reads CAIRLGLDPGEQFF. CDR3 bases: TGTGCCATCAGGCTGGGACTCGACCCCGGTGAGCAGTTCTTC.